Detailed here is one T cell receptor beta chain. Its specificity is unknown. The CDR3 runs to 14 residues. The germline V gene encodes CDR1 SGDLS and CDR2 YYNGEE. Trimming took off 1 base at V and 6 bases at J, with 12 bases between the two ends. Sorting defined conventional CD4 T cells as CD4+CD127+. These data belong to a study of B cell selection in AIRE deficiency. Study-wide findings and caveats: Tconv and Treg cells from AIRE-deficient patients resembled healthy donors in TCRBV usage, CDR3 length and diversity.

Profiled with immunoSEQ multiplex PCR; TCRdb holds only in-frame clones, not every one. The sample shows 20,000 to 25,000 clones, roughly 97% of them seen only once. Sequenced sample: conventional CD4+ T cells sorted from PBMCs. The rearrangement links TRBV9 to TRBJ2-3; D gene unclear. The TCR comes from a human donor with AIRE deficiency. The CDR3 sequence: CASSVSSSRDTQYF. The CDR3 region has the DNA TGTGCCAGCAGCGTATCATCTTCGCGGGATACGCAGTATTTT.